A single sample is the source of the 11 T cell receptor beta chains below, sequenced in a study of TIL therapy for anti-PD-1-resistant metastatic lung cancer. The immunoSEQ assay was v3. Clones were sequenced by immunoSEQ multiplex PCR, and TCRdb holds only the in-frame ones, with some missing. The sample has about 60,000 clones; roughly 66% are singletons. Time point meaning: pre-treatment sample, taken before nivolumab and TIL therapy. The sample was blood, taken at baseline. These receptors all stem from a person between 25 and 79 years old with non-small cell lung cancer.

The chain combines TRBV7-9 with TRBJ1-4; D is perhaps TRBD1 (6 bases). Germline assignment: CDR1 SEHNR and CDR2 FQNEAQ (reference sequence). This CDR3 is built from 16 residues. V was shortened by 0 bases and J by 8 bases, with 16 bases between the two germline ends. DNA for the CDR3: TGTGCCAGCAGCTTAGCGCAGGGGTTAGAGCGAGAAAAACTGTTTTTT. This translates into CASSLAQGLEREKLFF. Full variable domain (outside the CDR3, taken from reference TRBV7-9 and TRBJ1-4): DTGVSQNPRHKITKRGQNVTFRCDPISEHNRLYWYRQTLGQGPEFLTYFQNEAQLEKSRLLSDRFSAERPKGSFSTLEIQRTEQGDSAMYLCASSLAQGLEREKLFFGSGTQLSVL.

CDR3 amino acids: CASSAIRGGTNSPLHF. The CDR3 nucleotides are TGTGCCAGCAGCGCTATAAGAGGGGGGACAAATTCACCCCTCCACTTT. V gene TRBV11-2 combines with J gene TRBJ1-6; D might be TRBD1 (6 bases). CDR1 SGHAT and CDR2 FQNNGV come from the germline V gene. V lost 5 bases and J lost 7, with 18 bases in between. This CDR3 has 16 amino acids.

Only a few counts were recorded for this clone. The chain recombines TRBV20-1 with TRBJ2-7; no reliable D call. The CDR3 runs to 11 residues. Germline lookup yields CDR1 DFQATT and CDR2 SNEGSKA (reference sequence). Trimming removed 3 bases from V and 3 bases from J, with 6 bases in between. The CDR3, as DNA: TGCAGTGCTAGCCCGCACTACGAGCAGTACTTC. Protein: CSASPHYEQYF.

As DNA, the CDR3 is TGTGCCAGCAGTACGACAGGGGAAACCTACGAGCAGTACTTC. It specifies CASSTTGETYEQYF. The chain uses TRBV28 and TRBJ2-7; 8 bases fit TRBD1. CDR3 length: 14 residues. Germline values: CDR1 MDHEN, CDR2 SYDVKM. Trimming at V came to 5 bases and at J to 2 bases, leaving 5 bases not matched to a gene.

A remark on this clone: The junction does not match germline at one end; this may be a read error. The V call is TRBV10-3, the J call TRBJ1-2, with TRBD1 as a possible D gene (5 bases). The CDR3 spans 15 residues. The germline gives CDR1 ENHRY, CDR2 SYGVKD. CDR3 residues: CASSTTLGANYGYTF. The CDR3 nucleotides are TGTGCCAGCAGTACCACCCTAGGGGCTAACTATGGCTACACCTTC.

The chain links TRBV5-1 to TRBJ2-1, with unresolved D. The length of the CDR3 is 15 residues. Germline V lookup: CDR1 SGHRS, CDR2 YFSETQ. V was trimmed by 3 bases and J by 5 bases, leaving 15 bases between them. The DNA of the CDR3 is TGCGCCAGCAGCTCCCCCTCCGGGTATGACAATGAGCAGTTCTTC. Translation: CASSSPSGYDNEQFF.

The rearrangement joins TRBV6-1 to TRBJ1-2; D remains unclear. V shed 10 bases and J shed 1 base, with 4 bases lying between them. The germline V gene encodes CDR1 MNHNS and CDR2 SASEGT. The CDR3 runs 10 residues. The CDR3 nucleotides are TGTGCCACACTTAACTATGGCTACACCTTC. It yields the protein CATLNYGYTF.

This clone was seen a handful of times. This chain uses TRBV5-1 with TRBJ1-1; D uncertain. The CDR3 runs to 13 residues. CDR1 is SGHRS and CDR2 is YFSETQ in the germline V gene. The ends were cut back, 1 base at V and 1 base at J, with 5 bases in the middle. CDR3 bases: TGCGCCAGCAGCTTGATGACGAACACTGAAGCTTTCTTT. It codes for CASSLMTNTEAFF.

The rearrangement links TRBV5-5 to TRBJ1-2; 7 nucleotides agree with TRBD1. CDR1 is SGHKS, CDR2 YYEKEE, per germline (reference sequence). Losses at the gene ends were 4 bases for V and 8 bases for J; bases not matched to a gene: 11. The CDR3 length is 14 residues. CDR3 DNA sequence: TGTGCCAGCAGCCTCCGGACAGGCGATGGCGGCTACACCTTC. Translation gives CASSLRTGDGGYTF.

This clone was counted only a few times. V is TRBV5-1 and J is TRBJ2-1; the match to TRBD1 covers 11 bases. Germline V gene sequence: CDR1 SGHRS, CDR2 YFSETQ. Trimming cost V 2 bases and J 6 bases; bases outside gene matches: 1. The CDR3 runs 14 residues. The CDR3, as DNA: TGCGCCAGCAGCTTCGGGACAGGGGGCAATGAGCAGTTCTTC. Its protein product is CASSFGTGGNEQFF. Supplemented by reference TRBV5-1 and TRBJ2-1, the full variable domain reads KAGVTQTPRYLIKTRGQQVTLSCSPISGHRSVSWYQQTPGQGLQFLFEYFSETQRNKGNFPGRFSGRQFSNSRSEMNVSTLELGDSALYLCASSFGTGGNEQFFGPGTRLTVL.

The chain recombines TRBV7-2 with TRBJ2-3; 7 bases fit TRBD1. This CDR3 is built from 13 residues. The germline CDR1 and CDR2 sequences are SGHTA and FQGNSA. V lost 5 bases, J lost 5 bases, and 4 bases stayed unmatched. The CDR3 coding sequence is TGTGCCAGCAGCCGGGACAGAATAGATACGCAGTATTTT. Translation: CASSRDRIDTQYF.